This entry is about one T cell receptor (beta chain). Its target is unknown. These data come from a study of PD-1 blockade in classical Hodgkin lymphoma. Using immunoSEQ multiplex PCR, the repertoire was profiled, and TCRdb retains in-frame clones only, with some absent. Of some 86,000 clones in the sample, about nine tenths are singletons; the top ten hold around 3%. Study-wide results and limits: Baseline diversity resembling that of newly diagnosed patients was seen in complete responders. Newly diagnosed patients were reported to exhibit reduced baseline TCR diversity relative to healthy donors. By C4D1, CD4+ diversity increased significantly, especially in complete responders.

This CDR3 has 18 residues. V lost 1 base, J lost 0 bases, and 12 bases stayed unmatched. The germline CDR1 and CDR2 sequences are LNHDA and SQIVND (reference sequence). The time point denotes: cycle 4 day 1 (C4D1), after more than five weeks of nivolumab. Every one of the patients relapsed after autologous stem cell transplantation (brentuximab vedotin exposure was variable). This material consisted of peripheral blood mononuclear cells (PBMCs), taken before the fourth cycle of nivolumab. The V call is TRBV19, the J call TRBJ2-7; 7 nucleotides match TRBD2. This TCR derives from a human donor with classical Hodgkin lymphoma. CDR3 region: CASSIGPRLAELSYEQYF. The DNA for the CDR3 is TGTGCCAGTAGTATAGGGCCCCGACTAGCAGAGCTCTCCTACGAGCAGTACTTC. The full variable domain, in which reference TRBV19 and TRBJ2-7 provide the parts outside the CDR3, is DGGITQSPKYLFRKEGQNVTLSCEQNLNHDAMYWYRQDPGQGLRLIYYSQIVNDFQKGDIAEGYSVSREKKESFPLTVTSAQKNPTAFYLCASSIGPRLAELSYEQYFGPGTRLTVT.